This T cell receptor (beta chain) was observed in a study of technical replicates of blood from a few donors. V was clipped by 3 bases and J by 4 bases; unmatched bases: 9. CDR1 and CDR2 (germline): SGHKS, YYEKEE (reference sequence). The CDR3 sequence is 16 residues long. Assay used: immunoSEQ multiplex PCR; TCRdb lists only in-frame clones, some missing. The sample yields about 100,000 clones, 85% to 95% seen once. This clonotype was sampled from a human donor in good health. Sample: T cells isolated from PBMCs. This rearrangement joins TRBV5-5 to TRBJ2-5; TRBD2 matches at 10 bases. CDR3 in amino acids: CASSWALAGEGETQYF. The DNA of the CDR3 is TGTGCCAGCAGCTGGGCCCTAGCGGGAGAGGGAGAGACCCAGTACTTC.